This T cell receptor (beta chain) was retrieved from a study of PD-1 and CTLA-4 blockade in melanoma. The CDR3 totals 16 residues. With 4 bases removed from V and 1 base from J, the gap between germline ends came to 16 bases. Per the germline V gene, CDR1 is PRHDT and CDR2 is FYEKMQ (reference sequence). Sequencing was performed with immunoSEQ multiplex PCR; in TCRdb, only in-frame clones are kept and a portion is missing. Among about 28,000 clones listed, 85% to 95% were seen once. V gene TRBV13 combines with J gene TRBJ1-2; the D gene is possibly TRBD1 (6 bases). The clonotype comes from a human donor with melanoma. This sample comprised CD8+ T cells from peripheral blood, obtained from a patient given anti-PD-1 treatment. As DNA, the CDR3 is TGTGCCAGCAGCTCATACATACAGGGATTTAACTATGGCTACACCTTC. Protein: CASSSYIQGFNYGYTF.